Sequencing of this T cell receptor (beta chain) was carried out in a study of Ad26.COV2.S vaccination and SARS-CoV-2 variants. Study background: The vaccine Ad26.COV2.S was put into the muscle once, or twice with 56 days between.

V gave up 1 base and J gave up 2 bases; unmatched junction bases: 5. Germline V gene data show CDR1 as SGHDN and CDR2 as FVKESK. This CDR3 contains 17 residues. The assay was immunoSEQ multiplex PCR, and TCRdb's table has in-frame clones only and misses some. The sample carries 500,000 or so clones, approximately 90% recorded once. As for this clone: Its antigen is undetermined.

The treatment is: some 19 received Ad26.COV2.S at low or high dose, single or two shots; 5 received placebo; per-sample allocation not given. Samples analyzed were those drawn on day 63 after the first vaccine or placebo injection. Broader study findings: Similar non-spike TCR breadth was seen in vaccine and placebo recipients.

The chain uses TRBV14 and TRBJ2-7, with 13 bases identical to TRBD2. The receptor comes from a person between 18 and 65 years old who received the Ad26.COV2.S COVID-19 vaccine or a placebo. Sequences were derived from peripheral blood, sampled in a trial of Ad26.COV2.S vaccine versus placebo. CDR3 loop: CASSQGTSGRYPYEQYF. The DNA for the CDR3 is TGTGCCAGCAGCCAAGGGACTAGCGGGAGATACCCCTACGAGCAGTACTTC.